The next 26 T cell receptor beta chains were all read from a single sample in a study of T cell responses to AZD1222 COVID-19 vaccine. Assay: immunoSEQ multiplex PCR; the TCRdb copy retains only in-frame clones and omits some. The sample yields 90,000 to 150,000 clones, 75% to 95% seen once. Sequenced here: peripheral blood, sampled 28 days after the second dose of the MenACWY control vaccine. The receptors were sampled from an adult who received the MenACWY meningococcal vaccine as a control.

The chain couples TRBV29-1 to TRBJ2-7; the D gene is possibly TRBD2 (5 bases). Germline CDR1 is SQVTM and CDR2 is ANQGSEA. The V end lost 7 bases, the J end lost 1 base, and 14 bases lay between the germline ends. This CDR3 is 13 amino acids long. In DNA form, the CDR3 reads TGCAGCGCCGTTCGGACGGGGTCCTACGAGCAGTACTTC. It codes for CSAVRTGSYEQYF.

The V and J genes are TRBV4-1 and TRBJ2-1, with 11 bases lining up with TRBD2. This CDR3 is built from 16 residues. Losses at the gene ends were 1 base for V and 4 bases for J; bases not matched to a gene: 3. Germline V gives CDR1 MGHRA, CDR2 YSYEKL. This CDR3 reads CASSQVPSGGYNEQFF. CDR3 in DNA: TGCGCCAGCAGCCAAGTTCCTAGCGGGGGGTACAATGAGCAGTTCTTC.

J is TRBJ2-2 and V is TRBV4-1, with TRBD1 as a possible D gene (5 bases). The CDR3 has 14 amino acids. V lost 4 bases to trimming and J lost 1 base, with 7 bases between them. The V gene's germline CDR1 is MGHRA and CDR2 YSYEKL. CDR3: CASSPRVNTGELFF. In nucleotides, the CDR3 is TGCGCCAGCAGCCCCAGGGTGAACACCGGGGAGCTGTTTTTT.

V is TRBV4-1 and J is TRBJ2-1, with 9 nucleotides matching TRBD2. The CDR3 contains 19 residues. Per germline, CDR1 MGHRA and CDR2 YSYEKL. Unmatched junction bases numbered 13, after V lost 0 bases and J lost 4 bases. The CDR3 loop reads CASSQDLGLARLLYNEQFF. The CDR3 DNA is TGCGCCAGCAGCCAAGATCTAGGACTAGCGCGCCTCCTTTACAATGAGCAGTTCTTC.

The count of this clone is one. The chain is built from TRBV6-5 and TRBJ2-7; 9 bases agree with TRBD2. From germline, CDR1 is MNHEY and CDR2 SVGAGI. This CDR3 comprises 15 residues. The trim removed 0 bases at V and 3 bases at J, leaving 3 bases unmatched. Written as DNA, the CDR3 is TGTGCCAGCAGTTACTCTGGGACTAGCAGCTACGAGCAGTACTTC. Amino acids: CASSYSGTSSYEQYF.

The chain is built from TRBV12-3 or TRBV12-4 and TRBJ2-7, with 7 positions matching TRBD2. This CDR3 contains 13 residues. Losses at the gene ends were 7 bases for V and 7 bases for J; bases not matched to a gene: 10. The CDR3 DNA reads TGTGCCAGCAACCCGGGGAGGGTGGGGGAGCAGTACGTC. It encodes CASNPGRVGEQYV.

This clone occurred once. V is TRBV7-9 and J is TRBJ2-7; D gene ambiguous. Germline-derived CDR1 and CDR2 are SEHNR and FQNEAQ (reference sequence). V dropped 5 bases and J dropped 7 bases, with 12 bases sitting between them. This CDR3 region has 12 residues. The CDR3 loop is CASSPFSGEQYF. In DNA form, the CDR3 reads TGTGCCAGCAGCCCCTTTAGTGGGGAGCAGTACTTC.

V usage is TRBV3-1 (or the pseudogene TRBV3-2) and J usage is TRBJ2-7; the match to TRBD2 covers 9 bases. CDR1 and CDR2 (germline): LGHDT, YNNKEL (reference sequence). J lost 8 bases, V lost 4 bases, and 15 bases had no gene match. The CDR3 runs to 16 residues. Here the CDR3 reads CASSPSNLAGPPKQYF. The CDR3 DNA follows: TGTGCCAGCAGCCCCAGCAACCTAGCGGGACCTCCAAAGCAGTACTTC.

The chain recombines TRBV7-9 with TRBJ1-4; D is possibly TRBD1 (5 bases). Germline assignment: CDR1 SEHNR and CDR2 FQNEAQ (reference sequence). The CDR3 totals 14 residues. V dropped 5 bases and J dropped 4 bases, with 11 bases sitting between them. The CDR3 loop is CASSLDRDNEKLFF. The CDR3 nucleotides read TGTGCCAGCAGCCTCGACAGAGATAATGAAAAACTGTTTTTT.

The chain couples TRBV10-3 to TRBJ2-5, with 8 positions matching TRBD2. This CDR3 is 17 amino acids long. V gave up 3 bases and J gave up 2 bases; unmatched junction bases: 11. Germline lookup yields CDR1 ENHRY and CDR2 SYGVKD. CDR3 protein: CAISDFPLGGGQETQYF. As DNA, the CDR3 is TGTGCCATCAGTGATTTCCCCCTAGGCGGGGGGCAAGAGACCCAGTACTTC.

Here the CDR3 DNA reads TGTGCCAGTAGTGCAGAGGGGATAGGGCCCCAGCATTTT. This encodes CASSAEGIGPQHF. The chain recombines TRBV19 with TRBJ1-5, with TRBD1 as a possible D gene (5 bases). The CDR3 spans 13 residues. Germline loops: CDR1 LNHDA, CDR2 SQIVND (reference sequence). Trimming stripped 5 bases from V and 9 bases from J, with 14 bases between.

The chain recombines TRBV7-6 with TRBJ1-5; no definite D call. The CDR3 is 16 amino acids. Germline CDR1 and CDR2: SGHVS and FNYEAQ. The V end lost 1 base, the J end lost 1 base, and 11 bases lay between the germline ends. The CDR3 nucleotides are TGTGCCAGCAGCTTAGTTGCGGGGAAAAGCAATCAGCCCCAGCATTTT. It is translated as CASSLVAGKSNQPQHF.

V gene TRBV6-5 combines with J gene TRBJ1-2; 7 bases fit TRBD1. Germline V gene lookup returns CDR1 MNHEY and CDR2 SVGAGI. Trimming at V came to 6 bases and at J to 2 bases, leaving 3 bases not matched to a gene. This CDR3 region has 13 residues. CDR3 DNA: TGTGCCAGCAGGCCGGGACAGAACTATGGCTACACCTTC. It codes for CASRPGQNYGYTF.

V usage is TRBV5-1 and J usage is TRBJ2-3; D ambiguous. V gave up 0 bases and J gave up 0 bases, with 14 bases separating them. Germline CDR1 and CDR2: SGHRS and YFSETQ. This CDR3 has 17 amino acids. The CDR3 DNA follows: TGCGCCAGCAGCTTGGGCCTCAGACTTTCTAGCACAGATACGCAGTATTTT. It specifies CASSLGLRLSSTDTQYF.

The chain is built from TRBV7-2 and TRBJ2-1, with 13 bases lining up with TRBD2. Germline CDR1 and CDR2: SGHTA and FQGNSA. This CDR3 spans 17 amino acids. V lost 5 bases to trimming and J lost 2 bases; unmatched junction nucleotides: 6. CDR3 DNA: TGTGCCAGCAGCCTTACTAGCGGGAGGGTGACCTACAATGAGCAGTTCTTC. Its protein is CASSLTSGRVTYNEQFF.

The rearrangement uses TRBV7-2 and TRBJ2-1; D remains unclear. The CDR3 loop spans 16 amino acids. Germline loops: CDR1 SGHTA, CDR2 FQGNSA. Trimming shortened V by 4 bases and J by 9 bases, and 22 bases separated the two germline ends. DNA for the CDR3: TGTGCCAGCAGCTCCGGGTTAGTGAGGCTCTCGGCTGAGCAGTTCTTC. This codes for CASSSGLVRLSAEQFF.

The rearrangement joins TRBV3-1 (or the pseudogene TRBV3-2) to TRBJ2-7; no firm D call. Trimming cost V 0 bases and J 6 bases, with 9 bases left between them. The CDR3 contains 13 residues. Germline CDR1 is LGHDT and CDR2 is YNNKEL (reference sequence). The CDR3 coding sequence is TGTGCCAGCAGCCAAGATTGGGATAGCGAGCAGTACTTC. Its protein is CASSQDWDSEQYF.

As DNA, the CDR3 is TGTGCCAGCAGCCAAGCCCTGGACAGTGCCAACCAAGAGACCCAGTACTTC. This gives the protein CASSQALDSANQETQYF. The V and J genes are TRBV4-2 and TRBJ2-5; D is perhaps TRBD1 (6 bases). The V and J ends lost 1 base and 0 bases respectively, with 15 bases between them. CDR1 LGHNA and CDR2 YNFKEQ come from the germline V gene. The CDR3 is 17 residues long.

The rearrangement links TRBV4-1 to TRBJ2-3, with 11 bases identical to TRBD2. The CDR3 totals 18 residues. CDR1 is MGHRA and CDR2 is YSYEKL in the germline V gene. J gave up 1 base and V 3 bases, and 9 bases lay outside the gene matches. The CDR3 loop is CASSQKGLAGFRTDTQYF. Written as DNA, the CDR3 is TGCGCCAGCAGCCAGAAAGGACTAGCGGGTTTCCGCACAGATACGCAGTATTTT.

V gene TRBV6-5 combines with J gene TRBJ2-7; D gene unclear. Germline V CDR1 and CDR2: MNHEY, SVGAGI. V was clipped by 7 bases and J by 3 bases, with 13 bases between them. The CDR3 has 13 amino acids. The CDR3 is CASTRASDYEQYF. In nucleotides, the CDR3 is TGTGCCAGCACCAGAGCCAGCGACTACGAGCAGTACTTC.

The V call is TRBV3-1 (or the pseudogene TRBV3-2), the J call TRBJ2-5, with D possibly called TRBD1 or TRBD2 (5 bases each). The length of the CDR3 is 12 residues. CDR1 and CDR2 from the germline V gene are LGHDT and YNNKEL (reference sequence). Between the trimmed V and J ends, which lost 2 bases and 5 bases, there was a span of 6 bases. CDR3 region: CASSQWGETQYF. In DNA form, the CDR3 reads TGTGCCAGCAGCCAATGGGGGGAGACCCAGTACTTC.

The CDR3 sequence is CASSSDGGGVNTEAFF. The CDR3, as DNA: TGTGCCAGCAGCTCGGACGGAGGGGGTGTGAACACTGAAGCTTTCTTT. The rearrangement uses TRBV7-9 and TRBJ1-1, with D possibly matching TRBD1 (6 bases). From germline, CDR1 is SEHNR and CDR2 FQNEAQ (reference sequence). This CDR3 spans 16 amino acids. V was cut by 4 bases and J by 0 bases, with 15 bases left in between. Using reference TRBV7-9 and TRBJ1-1 for the parts outside the CDR3, the full variable domain is DTGVSQNPRHKITKRGQNVTFRCDPISEHNRLYWYRQTLGQGPEFLTYFQNEAQLEKSRLLSDRFSAERPKGSFSTLEIQRTEQGDSAMYLCASSSDGGGVNTEAFFGQGTRLTVV.

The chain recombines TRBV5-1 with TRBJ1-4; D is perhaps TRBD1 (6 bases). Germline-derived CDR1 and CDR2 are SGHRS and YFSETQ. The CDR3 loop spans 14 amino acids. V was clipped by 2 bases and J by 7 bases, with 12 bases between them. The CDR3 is CASSFQGQGEKLFF. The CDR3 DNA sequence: TGCGCCAGCAGCTTTCAGGGACAAGGTGAAAAACTGTTTTTT.

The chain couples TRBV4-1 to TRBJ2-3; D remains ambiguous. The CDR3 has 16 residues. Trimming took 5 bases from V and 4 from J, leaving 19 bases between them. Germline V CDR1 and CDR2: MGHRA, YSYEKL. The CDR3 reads CASSTPATPGADTQYF. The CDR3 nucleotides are TGCGCCAGCAGCACCCCGGCCACACCCGGAGCAGATACGCAGTATTTT.

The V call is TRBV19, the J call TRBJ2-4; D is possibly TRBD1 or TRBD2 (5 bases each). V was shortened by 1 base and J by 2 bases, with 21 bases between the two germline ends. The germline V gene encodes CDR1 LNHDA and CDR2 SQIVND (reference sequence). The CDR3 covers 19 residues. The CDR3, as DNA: TGTGCCAGTAGTATAGTGGGGGAGATGCCCCGTTTGACCAAAAACATTCAGTACTTC. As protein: CASSIVGEMPRLTKNIQYF.

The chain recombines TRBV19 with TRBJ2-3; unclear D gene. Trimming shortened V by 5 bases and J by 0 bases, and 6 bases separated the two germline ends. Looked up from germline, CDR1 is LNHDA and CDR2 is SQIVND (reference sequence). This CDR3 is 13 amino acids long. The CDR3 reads CASSSDSTDTQYF. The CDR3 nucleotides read TGTGCCAGTAGTTCGGACAGCACAGATACGCAGTATTTT.